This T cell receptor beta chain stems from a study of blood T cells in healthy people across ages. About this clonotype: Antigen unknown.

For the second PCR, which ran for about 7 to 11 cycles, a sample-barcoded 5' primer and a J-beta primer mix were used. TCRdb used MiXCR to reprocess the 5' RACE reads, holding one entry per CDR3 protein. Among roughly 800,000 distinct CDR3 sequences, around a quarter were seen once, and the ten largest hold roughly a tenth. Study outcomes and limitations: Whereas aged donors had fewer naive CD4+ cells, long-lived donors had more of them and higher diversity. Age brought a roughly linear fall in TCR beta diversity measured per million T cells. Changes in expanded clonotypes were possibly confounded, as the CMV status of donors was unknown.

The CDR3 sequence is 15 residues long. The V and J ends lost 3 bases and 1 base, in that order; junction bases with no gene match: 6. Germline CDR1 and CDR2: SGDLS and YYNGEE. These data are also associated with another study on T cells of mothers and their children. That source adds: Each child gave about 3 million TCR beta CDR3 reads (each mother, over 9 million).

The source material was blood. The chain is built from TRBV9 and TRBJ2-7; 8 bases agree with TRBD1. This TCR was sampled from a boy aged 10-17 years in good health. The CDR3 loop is CASSAGQGRSYEQYF. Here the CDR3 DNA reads TGTGCCAGCAGCGCCGGACAGGGAAGGTCCTACGAGCAGTACTTC.